The text below deals with one T cell receptor beta chain. The data belong to a study of control samples from healthy donors and cancer patients. Germline V gene data show CDR1 as MNHEY and CDR2 as SMNVEV (reference sequence). The CDR3 loop spans 11 amino acids. V dropped 4 bases and J dropped 6 bases, with 6 bases sitting between them. Libraries were prepared by immunoSEQ multiplex PCR; TCRdb keeps only in-frame clonotypes and omits some of them. The listing records fewer than 200,000 clones. The chain couples TRBV27 to TRBJ1-2; D is unresolved. The sequencing input was blood. The TCR comes from a woman between 25 and 40 years old in good health. CDR3 in amino acids: CASSSIDGYTF. CDR3 bases: TGTGCCAGCAGTTCGATAGATGGCTACACCTTC.